This TCR beta chain was obtained from a study of blood T cell repertoires in COVID-19. Whole-study context: The United States, Italy and Spain provided the acute and convalescent COVID-19 samples. Nucleic acid was either cDNA or gDNA, and it came from T cells, B-cell-depleted T cells, or PBMCs.

Original processing notes: Amplification of reference gene primers provided the estimated nucleated cell counts. Clones were read by immunoSEQ multiplex PCR, and TCRdb kept only the in-frame ones, dropping some. That table supplies the V and J calls and clone size; D and trimming were determined from the DNA. Of tens of thousands of clones in the sample, around four fifths were seen once. The V gene's germline CDR1 is MNHEY and CDR2 SMNVEV (reference sequence). V trimming: 3 bases; J trimming: 1 base; junction bases outside the gene matches: 3. The CDR3 runs 15 residues. The material sequenced was peripheral blood. The chain combines TRBV27 with TRBJ1-5; TRBD1 agrees at 7 bases. The clonotype originates from a man aged 45-65 years with acute or convalescent COVID-19. CDR3 DNA sequence: TGTGCCAGCAGTTTGATGGGACAGAGCAATCAGCCCCAGCATTTT. Encoded protein: CASSLMGQSNQPQHF.